The sequence of this T cell receptor (beta chain) was determined in a study of blood T cells in healthy people across ages. PCR was performed a second time for roughly 7 to 11 cycles using a sample-barcoded 5' primer and a J-beta primer mix. TCRdb redid the calling of the 5' RACE reads with MiXCR, one entry per CDR3 protein. The sample gives hundreds of thousands of distinct CDR3 sequences, approximately 39% of which show up once; more than 20% is in the top ten. Researchers isolated at least 6 million PBMCs per sample. Total RNA extracted from each sample amounted to at least 5 micrograms. Sequences were obtained from blood. The origin of this receptor is a woman aged 55-75 years in good health.

CDR3: CASSGGPYEQYF. The DNA for the CDR3 is TGTGCCAGCAGTGGGGGTCCCTACGAGCAGTACTTC. V is TRBV25-1 and J is TRBJ2-7; D is uncertain. The V gene's germline CDR1 is MGHDK and CDR2 SYGVNS. CDR3 length: 12 amino acids. Trimming cost V 4 bases and J 2 bases, with 6 bases left between them.